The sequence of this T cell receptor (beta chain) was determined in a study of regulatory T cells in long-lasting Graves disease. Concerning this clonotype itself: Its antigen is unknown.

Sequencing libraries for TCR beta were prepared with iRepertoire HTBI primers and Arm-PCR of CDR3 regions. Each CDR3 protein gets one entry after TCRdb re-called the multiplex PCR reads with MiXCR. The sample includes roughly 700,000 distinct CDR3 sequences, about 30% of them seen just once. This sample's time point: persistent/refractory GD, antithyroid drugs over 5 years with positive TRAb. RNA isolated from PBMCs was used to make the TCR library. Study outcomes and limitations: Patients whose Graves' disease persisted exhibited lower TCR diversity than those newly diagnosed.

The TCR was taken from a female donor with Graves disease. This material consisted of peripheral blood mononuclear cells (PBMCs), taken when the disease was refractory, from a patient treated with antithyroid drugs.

CDR3 residues: CSARISAVQETQYF. CDR3 bases: TGCAGTGCTAGAATTTCGGCAGTCCAAGAGACCCAGTACTTC. The chain has TRBV20-1 and TRBJ2-5, with D unresolved. CDR1 is DFQATT, CDR2 SNEGSKA, per germline (reference sequence). The CDR3 is 14 residues long. The V gene lost 2 bases and the J gene lost 1 base, with 11 bases spanning the gap.